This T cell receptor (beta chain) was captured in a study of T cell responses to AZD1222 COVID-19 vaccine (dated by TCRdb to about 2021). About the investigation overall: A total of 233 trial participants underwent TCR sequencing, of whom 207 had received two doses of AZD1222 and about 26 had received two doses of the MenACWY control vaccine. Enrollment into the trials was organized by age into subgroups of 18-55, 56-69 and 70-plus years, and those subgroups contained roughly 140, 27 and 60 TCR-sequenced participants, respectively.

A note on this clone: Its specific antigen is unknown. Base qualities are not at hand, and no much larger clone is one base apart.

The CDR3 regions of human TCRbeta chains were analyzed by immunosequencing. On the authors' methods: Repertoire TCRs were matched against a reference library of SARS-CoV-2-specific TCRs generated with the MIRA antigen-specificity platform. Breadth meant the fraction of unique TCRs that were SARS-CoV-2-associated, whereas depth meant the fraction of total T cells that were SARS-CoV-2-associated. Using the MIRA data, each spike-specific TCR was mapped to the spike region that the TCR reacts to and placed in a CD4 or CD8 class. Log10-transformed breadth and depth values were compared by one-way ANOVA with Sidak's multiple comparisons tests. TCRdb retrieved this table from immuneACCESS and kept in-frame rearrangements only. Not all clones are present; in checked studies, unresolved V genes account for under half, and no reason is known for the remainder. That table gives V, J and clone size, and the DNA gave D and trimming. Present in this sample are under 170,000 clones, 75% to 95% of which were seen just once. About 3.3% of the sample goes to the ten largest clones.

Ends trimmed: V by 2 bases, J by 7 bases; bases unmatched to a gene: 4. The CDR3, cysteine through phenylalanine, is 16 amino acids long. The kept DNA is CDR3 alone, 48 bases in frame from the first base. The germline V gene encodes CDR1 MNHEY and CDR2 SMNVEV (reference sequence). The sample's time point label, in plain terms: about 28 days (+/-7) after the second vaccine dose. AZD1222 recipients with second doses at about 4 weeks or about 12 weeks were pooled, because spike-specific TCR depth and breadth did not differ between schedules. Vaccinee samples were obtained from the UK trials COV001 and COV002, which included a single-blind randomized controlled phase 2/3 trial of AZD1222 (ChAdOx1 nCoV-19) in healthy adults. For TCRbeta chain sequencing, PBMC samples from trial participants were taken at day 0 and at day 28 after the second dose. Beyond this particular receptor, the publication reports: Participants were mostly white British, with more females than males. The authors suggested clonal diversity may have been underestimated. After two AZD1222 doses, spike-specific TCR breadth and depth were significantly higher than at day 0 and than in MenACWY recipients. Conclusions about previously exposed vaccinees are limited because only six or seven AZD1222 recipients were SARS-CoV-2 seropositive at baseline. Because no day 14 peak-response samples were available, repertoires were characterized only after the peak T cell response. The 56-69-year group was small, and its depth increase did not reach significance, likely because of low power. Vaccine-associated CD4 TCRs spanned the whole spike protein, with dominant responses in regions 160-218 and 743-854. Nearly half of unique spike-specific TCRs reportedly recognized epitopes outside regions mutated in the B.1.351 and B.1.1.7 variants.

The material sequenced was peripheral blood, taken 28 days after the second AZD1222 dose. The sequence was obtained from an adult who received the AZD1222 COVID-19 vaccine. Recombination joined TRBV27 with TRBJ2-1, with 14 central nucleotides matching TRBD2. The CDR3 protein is CASSLMGTSGRNEQFF. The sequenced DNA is TGTGCCAGCAGTTTAATGGGGACTAGCGGGAGAAATGAGCAGTTCTTC.